The present T cell receptor (beta chain) was sequenced within a study of blood T cells in healthy people across ages. Whole-study findings and limits: Lack of knowledge of donor CMV status possibly confounded expanded clonotype changes. Among T cells, TCR beta diversity per million cells dropped roughly linearly as age rose.

Using a J-beta primer mix together with a sample-barcoded 5' primer, a second PCR was run for roughly 7 to 11 cycles. TCRdb called the 5' RACE reads again in MiXCR, with one record for every CDR3 protein. The table records fewer than 650,000 distinct CDR3 sequences, roughly a quarter of them present only once. Germline V lookup: CDR1 DFQATT, CDR2 SNEGSKA (reference sequence). V lost 0 bases, J lost 4 bases, and 15 bases lay in between. This CDR3 region has 15 residues. The donors, all healthy, were Caucasians living in Russia, aged roughly 6 to 100. Comment on this clonotype: Its specificity is unknown.

These data are also associated with another study on T cells of mothers and their children. That work adds: Second-PCR primer M1S introduced sample barcodes and 2-4 random nucleotides.

The sequence was obtained from a boy aged 2 to 9 in good health. V gene TRBV20-1 combines with J gene TRBJ2-5; unclear D gene. The sample taken for sequencing was blood. CDR3 DNA: TGCAGTGCTAGAGACTCTGACTTGGCCGGAGAGACCCAGTACTTC. This translates into CSARDSDLAGETQYF.